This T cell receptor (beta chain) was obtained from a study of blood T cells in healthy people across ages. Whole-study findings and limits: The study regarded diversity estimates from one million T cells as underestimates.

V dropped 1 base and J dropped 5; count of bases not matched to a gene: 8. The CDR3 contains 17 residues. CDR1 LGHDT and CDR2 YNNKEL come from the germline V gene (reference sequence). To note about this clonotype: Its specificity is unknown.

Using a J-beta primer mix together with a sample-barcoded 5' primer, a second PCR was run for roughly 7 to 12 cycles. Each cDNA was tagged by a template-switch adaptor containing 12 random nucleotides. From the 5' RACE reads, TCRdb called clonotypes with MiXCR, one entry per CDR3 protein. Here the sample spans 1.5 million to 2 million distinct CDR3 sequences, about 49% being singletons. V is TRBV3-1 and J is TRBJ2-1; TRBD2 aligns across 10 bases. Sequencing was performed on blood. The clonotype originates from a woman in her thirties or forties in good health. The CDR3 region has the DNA TGTGCCAGCAGCCAAGTTCTCCTAGCGGGGGTTCACAATGAGCAGTTCTTC. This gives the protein CASSQVLLAGVHNEQFF.